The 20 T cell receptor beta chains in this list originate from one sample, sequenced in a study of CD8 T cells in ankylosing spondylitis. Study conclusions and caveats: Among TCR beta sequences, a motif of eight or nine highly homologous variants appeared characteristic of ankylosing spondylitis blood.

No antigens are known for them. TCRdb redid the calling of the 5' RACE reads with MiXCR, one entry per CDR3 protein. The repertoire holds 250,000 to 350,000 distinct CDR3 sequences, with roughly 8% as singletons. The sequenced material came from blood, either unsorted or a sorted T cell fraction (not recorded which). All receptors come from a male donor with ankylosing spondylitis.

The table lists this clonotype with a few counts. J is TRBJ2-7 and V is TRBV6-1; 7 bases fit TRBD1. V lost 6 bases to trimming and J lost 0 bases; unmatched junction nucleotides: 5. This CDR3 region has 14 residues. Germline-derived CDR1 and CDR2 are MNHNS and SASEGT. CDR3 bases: TGTGCCAGCAGATTGGACAGGTTCTCCTACGAGCAGTACTTC. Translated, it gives CASRLDRFSYEQYF.

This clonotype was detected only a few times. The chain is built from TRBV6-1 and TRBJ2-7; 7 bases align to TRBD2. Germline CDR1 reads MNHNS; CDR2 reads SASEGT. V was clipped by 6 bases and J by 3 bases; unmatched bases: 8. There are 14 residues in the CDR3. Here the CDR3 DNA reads TGTGCCAGCAGAGCGAGCGGGACTTTCTACGAGCAGTACTTC. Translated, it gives CASRASGTFYEQYF.

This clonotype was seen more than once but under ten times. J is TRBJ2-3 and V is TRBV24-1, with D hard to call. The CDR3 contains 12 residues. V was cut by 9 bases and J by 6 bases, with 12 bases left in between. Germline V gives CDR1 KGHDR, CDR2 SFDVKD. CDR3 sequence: CATAEDEDTQYF. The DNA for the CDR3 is TGTGCCACCGCCGAGGACGAGGATACGCAGTATTTT.

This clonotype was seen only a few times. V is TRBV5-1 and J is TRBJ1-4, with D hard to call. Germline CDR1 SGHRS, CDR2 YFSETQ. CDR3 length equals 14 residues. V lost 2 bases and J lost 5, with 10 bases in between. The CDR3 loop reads CASSLAGRNEKLFF. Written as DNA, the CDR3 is TGCGCCAGCAGCTTAGCAGGCCGGAATGAAAAACTGTTTTTT.

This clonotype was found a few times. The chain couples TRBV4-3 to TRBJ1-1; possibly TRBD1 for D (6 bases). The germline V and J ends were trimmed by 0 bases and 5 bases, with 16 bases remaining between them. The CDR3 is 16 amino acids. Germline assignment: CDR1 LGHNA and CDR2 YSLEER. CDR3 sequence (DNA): TGCGCCAGCAGCCAAGACGGTCAGGGAAGGGGGACTGAAGCTTTCTTT. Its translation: CASSQDGQGRGTEAFF.

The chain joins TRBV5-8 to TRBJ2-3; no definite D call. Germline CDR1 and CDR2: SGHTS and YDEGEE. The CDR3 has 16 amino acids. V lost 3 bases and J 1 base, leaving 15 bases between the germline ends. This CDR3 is CASSSPTEERTDTQYF. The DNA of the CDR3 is TGTGCCAGCAGCTCACCAACAGAGGAACGCACAGATACGCAGTATTTT.

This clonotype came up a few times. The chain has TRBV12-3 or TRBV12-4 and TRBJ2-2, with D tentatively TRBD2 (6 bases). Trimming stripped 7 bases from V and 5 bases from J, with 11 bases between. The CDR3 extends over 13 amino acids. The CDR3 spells CASIVGLTGELFF. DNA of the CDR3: TGTGCCAGCATTGTGGGACTTACCGGGGAGCTGTTTTTT.

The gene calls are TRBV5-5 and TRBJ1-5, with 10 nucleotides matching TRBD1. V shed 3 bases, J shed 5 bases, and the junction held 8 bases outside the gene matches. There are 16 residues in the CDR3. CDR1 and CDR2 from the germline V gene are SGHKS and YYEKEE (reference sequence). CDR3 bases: TGTGCCAGCAGCTCCCCGACAGGGGGCGCGGATCAGCCCCAGCATTTT. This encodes CASSSPTGGADQPQHF.

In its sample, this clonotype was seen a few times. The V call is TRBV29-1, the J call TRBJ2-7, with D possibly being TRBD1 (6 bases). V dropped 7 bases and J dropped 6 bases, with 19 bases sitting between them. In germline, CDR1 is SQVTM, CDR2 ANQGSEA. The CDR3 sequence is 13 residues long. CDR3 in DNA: TGCAGCGCCTGCCGCTCGGGCAGGGGCGAGCAGTACTTC. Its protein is CSACRSGRGEQYF.

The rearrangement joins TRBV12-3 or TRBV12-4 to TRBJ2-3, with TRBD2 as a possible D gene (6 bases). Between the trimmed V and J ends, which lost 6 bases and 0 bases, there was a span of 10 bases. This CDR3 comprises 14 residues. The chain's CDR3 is CASRWSGSTDTQYF. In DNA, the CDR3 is TGTGCCAGCAGATGGAGCGGGAGCACAGATACGCAGTATTTT.

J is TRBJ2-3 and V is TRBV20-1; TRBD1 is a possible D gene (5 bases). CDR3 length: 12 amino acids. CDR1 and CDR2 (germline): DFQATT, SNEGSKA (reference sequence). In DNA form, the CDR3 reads TGCAGCGCGCAGGGTAGCACAGATACGCAGTATTTT. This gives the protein CSAQGSTDTQYF.

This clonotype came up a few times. CDR3 coding DNA: TGTGCCAGCAGCCCTCACAGGGTCTCCTACGAGCAGTACTTC. This gives the protein CASSPHRVSYEQYF. The chain joins TRBV5-5 to TRBJ2-7, with TRBD1 as a possible D gene (6 bases). The CDR3 runs 14 residues. Trimming removed 4 bases from V and 0 bases from J, with 11 bases in between. The germline CDR1 and CDR2 sequences are SGHKS and YYEKEE (reference sequence). Full variable domain (missing parts from reference TRBV5-5 and TRBJ2-7): DAGVTQSPTHLIKTRGQQVTLRCSPISGHKSVSWYQQVLGQGPQFIFQYYEKEERGRGNFPDRFSARQFPNYSSELNVNALLLGDSALYLCASSPHRVSYEQYFGPGTRLTVT.

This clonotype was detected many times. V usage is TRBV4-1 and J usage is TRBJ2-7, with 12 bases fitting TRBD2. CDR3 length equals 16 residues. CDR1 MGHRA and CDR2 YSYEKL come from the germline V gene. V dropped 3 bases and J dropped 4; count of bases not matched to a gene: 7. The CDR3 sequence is CASSQLLAGGPYEQYF. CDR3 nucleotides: TGCGCCAGCAGCCAGCTCCTAGCGGGAGGGCCGTACGAGCAGTACTTC.

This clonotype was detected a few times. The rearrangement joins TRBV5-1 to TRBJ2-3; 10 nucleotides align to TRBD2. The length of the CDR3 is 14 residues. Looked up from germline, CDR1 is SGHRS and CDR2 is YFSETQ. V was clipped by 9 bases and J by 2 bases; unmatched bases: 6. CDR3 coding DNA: TGCGCCAAGATAACTAGCGGGATCACAGATACGCAGTATTTT. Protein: CAKITSGITDTQYF.

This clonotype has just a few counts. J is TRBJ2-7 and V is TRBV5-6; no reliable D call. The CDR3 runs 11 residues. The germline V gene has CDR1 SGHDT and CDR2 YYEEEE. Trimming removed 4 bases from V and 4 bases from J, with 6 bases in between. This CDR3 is CASSRVYEQYF. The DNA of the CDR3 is TGTGCCAGCAGCCGGGTTTACGAGCAGTACTTC.

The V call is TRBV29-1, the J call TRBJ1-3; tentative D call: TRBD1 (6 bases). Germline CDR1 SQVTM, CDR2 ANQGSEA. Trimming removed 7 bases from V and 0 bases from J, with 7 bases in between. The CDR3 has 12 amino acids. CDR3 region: CSAGDSGNTIYF. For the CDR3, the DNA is TGCAGCGCAGGGGACTCTGGAAACACCATATATTTT.

The CDR3 DNA reads as TGTGCCAGCAGTGGACAGGGTCCGGCCAAAAACATTCAGTACTTC. Protein product: CASSGQGPAKNIQYF. The chain links TRBV6-1 to TRBJ2-4; TRBD1 matches 7 bases. V shed 4 bases and J 1 base; nucleotides not matched to a gene: 4. This CDR3 contains 15 residues. Germline values: CDR1 MNHNS, CDR2 SASEGT.

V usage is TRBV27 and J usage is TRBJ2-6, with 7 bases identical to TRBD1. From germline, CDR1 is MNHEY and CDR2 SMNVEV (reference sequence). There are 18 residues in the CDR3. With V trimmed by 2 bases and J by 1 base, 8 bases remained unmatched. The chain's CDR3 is CASSLTTGISSGANVLTF. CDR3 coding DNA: TGTGCCAGCAGTTTAACGACAGGGATTTCTTCTGGGGCCAACGTCCTGACTTTC.

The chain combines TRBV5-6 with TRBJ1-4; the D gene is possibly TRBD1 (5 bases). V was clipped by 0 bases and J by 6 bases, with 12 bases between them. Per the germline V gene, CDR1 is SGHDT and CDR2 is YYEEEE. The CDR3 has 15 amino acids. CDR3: CASSLAGATHEKLFF. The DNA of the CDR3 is TGTGCCAGCAGCTTGGCCGGGGCGACTCATGAAAAACTGTTTTTT.

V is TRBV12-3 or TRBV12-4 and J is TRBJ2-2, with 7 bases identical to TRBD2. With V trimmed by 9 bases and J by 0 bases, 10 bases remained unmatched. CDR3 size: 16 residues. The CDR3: CASKAPLAANTGELFF. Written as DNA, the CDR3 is TGTGCCAGTAAGGCTCCTCTAGCGGCGAACACCGGGGAGCTGTTTTTT.